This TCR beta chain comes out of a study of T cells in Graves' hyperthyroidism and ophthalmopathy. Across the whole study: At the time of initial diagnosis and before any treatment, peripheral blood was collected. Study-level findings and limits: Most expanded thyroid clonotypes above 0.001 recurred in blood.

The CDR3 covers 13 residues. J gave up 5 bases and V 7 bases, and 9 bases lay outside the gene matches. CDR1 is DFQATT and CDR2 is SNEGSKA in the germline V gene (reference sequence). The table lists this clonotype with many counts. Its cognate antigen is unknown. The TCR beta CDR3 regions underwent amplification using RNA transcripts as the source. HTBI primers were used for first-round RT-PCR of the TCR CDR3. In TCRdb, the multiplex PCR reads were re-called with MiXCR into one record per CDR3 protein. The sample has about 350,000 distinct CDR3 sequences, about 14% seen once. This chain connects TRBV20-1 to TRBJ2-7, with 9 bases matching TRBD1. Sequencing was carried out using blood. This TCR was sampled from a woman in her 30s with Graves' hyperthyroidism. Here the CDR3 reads CSETGQGIDEQYF. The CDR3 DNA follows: TGCAGTGAAACGGGACAGGGAATCGACGAGCAGTACTTC.